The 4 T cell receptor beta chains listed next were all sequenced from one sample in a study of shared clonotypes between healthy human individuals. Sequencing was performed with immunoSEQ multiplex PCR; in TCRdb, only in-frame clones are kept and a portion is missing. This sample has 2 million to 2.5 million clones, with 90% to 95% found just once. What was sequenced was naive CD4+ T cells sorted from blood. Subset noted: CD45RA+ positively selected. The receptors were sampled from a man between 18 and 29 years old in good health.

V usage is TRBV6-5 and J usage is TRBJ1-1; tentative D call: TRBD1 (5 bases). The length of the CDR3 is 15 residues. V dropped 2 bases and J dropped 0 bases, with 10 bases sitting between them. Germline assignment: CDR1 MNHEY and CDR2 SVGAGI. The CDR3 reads CASSYPGGLNTEAFF. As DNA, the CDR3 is TGTGCCAGCAGTTACCCGGGGGGGTTGAACACTGAAGCTTTCTTT.

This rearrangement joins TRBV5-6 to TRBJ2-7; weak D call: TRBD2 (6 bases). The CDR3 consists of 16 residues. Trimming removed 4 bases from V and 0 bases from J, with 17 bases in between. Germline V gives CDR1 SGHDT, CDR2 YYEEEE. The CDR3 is CASSPRGGATSYEQYF. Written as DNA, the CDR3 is TGTGCCAGCAGCCCAAGGGGCGGGGCTACCTCCTACGAGCAGTACTTC. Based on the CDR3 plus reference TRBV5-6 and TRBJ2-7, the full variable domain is DAGVTQSPTHLIKTRGQQVTLRCSPKSGHDTVSWYQQALGQGPQFIFQYYEEEERQRGNFPDRFSGHQFPNYSSELNVNALLLGDSALYLCASSPRGGATSYEQYFGPGTRLTVT.

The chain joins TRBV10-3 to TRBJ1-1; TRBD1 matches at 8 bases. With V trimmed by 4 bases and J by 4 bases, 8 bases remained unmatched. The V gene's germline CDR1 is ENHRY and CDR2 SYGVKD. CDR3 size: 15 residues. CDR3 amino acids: CAISVDRAIGTEAFF. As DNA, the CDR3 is TGTGCCATCAGTGTGGACAGGGCGATTGGCACTGAAGCTTTCTTT.

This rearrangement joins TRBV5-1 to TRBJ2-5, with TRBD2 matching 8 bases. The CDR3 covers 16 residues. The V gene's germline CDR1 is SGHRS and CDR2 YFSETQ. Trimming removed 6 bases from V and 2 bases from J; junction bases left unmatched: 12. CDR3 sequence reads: CASTENQSGGQETQYF. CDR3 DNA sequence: TGCGCCAGCACCGAAAACCAAAGCGGGGGTCAAGAGACCCAGTACTTC.